This T cell receptor beta chain derives from a study of shared clonotypes between healthy human individuals. Study results and limitations: Genetic and exposure-history diversity was limited by the few donors.

CDR3 length: 17 residues. Trimming at V came to 6 bases and at J to 6 bases, leaving 15 bases not matched to a gene. This clone was picked up one time. Its antigen remains unidentified. The table came from immunoSEQ multiplex PCR; TCRdb's copy has only in-frame clones and leaves some out. The data contain 2 million to 3 million clones, 80% to 95% of them singletons. This clonotype originated in a man in his late teens or twenties in good health. Some clones in this sample may be carry-over from other donors' samples. This chain joins TRBV23-1 and TRBJ1-5; TRBD1 matches 9 bases. TRBV23-1 is annotated as an ORF whose role is uncertain. The sample taken for sequencing was naive CD4+ T cells from PBMCs. Indicated subset: CD45RA+ positively selected. The CDR3 nucleotides read TGCGCCAGCAGCCCCTACCCCGGGACAGGGACGAGTCAGCCCCAGCATTTT. This translates into CASSPYPGTGTSQPQHF.